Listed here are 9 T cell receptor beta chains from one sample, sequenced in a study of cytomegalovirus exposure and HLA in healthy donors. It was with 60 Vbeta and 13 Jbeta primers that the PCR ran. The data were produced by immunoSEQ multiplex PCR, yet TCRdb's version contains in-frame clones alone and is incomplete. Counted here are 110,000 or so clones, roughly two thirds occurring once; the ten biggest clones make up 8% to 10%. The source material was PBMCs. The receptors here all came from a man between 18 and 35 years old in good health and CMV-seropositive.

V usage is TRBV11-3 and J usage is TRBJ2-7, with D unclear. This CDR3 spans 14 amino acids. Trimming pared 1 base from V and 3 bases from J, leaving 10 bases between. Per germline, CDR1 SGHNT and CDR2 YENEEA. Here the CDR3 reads CASSLVSAGYEQYF. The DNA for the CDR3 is TGTGCCAGCAGCTTAGTCAGTGCTGGCTACGAGCAGTACTTC.

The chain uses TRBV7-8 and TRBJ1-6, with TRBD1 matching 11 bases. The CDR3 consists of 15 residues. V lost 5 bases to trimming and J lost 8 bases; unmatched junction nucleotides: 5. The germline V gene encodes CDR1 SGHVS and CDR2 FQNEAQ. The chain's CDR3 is CASSTRTGGHSPLHF. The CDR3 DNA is TGTGCCAGCAGCACGCGGACAGGGGGCCATTCACCCCTCCACTTT. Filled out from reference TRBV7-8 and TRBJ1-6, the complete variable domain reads GAGVSQSPRYKVAKRGQDVALRCDPISGHVSLFWYQQALGQGPEFLTYFQNEAQLDKSGLPSDRFFAERPEGSVSTLKIQRTQQEDSAVYLCASSTRTGGHSPLHFGNGTRLTVT.

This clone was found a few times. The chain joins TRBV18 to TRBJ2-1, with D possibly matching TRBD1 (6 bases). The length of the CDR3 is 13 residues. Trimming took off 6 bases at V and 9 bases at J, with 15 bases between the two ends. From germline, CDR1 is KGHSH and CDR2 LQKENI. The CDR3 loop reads CASSHGTNSEQFF. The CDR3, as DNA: TGTGCCAGCTCCCACGGGACAAACAGTGAGCAGTTCTTC. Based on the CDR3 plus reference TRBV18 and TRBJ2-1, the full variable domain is NAGVMQNPRHLVRRRGQEARLRCSPMKGHSHVYWYRQLPEEGLKFMVYLQKENIIDESGMPKERFSAEFPKEGPSILRIQQVVRGDSAAYFCASSHGTNSEQFFGPGTRLTVL.

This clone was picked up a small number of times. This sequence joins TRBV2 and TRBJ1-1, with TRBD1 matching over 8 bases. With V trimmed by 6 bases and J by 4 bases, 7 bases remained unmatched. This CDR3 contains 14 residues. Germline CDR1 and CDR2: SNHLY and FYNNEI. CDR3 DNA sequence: TGTGCCAGCAGGACAGGGGTGTCAGGCACTGAAGCTTTCTTT. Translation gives CASRTGVSGTEAFF.

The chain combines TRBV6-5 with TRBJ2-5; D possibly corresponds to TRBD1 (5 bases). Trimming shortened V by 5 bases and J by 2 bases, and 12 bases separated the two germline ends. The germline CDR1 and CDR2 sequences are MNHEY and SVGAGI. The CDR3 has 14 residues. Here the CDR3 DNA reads TGTGCCAGCAGTCCAATCGACAGACAAGAGACCCAGTACTTC. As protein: CASSPIDRQETQYF.

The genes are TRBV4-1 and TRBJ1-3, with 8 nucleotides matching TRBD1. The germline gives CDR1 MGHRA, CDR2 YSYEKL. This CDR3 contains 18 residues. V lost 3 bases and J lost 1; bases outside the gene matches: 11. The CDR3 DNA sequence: TGCGCCAGCAGCCACCGGCCCGGACAGGGTCCATCTGGAAACACCATATATTTT. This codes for CASSHRPGQGPSGNTIYF.

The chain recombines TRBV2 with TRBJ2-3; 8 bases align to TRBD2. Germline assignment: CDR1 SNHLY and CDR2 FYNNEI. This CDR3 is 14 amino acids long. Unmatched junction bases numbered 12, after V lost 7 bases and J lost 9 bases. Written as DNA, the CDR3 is TGTGCCAGCAATCCAGCGGGGGCGGAGGGGACGCAGTATTTT. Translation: CASNPAGAEGTQYF.

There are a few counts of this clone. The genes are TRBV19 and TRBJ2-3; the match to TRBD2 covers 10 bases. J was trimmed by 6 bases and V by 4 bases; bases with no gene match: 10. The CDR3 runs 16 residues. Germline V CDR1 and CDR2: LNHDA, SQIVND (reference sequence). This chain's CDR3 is CASSKAQAGGLDTQYF. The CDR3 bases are TGTGCCAGTAGTAAGGCCCAAGCGGGGGGGCTGGATACGCAGTATTTT.

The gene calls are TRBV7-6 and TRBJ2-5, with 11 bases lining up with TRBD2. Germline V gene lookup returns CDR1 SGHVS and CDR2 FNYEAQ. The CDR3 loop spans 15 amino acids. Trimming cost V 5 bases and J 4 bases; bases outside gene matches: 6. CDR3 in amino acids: CASSTTSGVAETQYF. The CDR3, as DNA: TGTGCCAGCAGCACGACTAGCGGGGTTGCAGAGACCCAGTACTTC.